This T cell receptor beta chain comes out of a study of blood T cell repertoires in COVID-19. The overall study: The United States, Italy and Spain supplied acute and convalescent COVID-19 samples. In each case, the material was cDNA or gDNA derived from T cells, B-cell-depleted T cells, or PBMCs.

Per the authors' pipeline: Estimation of nucleated cell counts was performed using reference gene primer amplification. The method was immunoSEQ multiplex PCR; TCRdb's version includes in-frame clones alone and lacks a portion of them. The V and J calls and clone size are taken from that table; D and trimming were inferred from the DNA. The sample shows about 110,000 clones, roughly four fifths of them seen only once. This clonotype was sampled from a woman aged 55-70 years with acute or convalescent COVID-19. Sequenced: peripheral blood.

DNA of the CDR3: TGTGCCAGCTCACCAGATTGGCGGGCGGACTATGGCTACACCTTC. This sequence encodes CASSPDWRADYGYTF. The gene calls are TRBV18 and TRBJ1-2; D remains ambiguous. From germline, CDR1 is KGHSH and CDR2 LQKENI. The germline V and J ends were trimmed by 2 bases and 3 bases, with 13 bases remaining between them. The CDR3 runs to 15 residues.